The T cell receptor beta chain under discussion was sequenced for a study of blood T cells in healthy people across ages. They isolated at least 6.5 million PBMCs from each sample. V lost 3 bases to trimming and J lost 4 bases, with 22 bases between them. The germline V gene encodes CDR1 LGHNT and CDR2 FRNRAP. This CDR3 is built from 18 residues. Turning to this clonotype: What it binds is not known.

Findings and limits, study-wide: Per million T cells, TCR beta diversity dropped about linearly as age rose.

Alongside a J-beta primer mix, a sample-barcoded 5' primer served in a second PCR lasting 7 to 11 cycles. TCRdb independently ran MiXCR on the 5' RACE reads; one entry per CDR3 protein. Found here are 1.5 million to 2 million distinct CDR3 sequences, 28% of them singletons; the top ten hold roughly 8.2%. The genes are TRBV12-5 and TRBJ1-3, with D maybe TRBD1 (5 bases). Source material: blood. This TCR came from a woman in her twenties or thirties in good health. In DNA, the CDR3 is TGTGCTAGTGGTTTCTTGACCGGGACGTCGCGAAGGGGAAACACCATATATTTT. Protein product: CASGFLTGTSRRGNTIYF. Filled out from reference TRBV12-5 and TRBJ1-3, the complete variable domain reads DARVTQTPRHKVTEMGQEVTMRCQPILGHNTVFWYRQTMMQGLELLAYFRNRAPLDDSGMPKDRFSAEMPDATLATLKIQPSEPRDSAVYFCASGFLTGTSRRGNTIYFGEGSWLTVV.